These T cell receptor beta chains were read from a single sample in a study of blood T cell repertoires in COVID-19. Measured with immunoSEQ multiplex PCR; TCRdb has only the in-frame clones, and not every one. The data show 90,000 to 120,000 clones, around 90% seen once. Sequencing input: peripheral blood. Every receptor here comes from a middle-aged man with active or convalescent COVID-19. Both conserved end residues are part of each CDR3. A D gene is named only where the DNA matches it firmly. Clone size is given for some rows only: seen once, a few or many times, or a class if the clone is expanded.

CDR3 DNA	CDR3 protein	D gene	J gene	V gene	clone size
TGTGCCAGCAGTTCCGACAGTGGGTATAGCAATCAGCCCCAGCATTTT	CASSSDSGYSNQPQHF	NA	TRBJ1-5	TRBV6-2/TRBV6-3	NA
TGTGCCAGCAGCTTGAGGCTAGCGGGAGCTGTCAATGAGCAGTTCTTC	CASSLRLAGAVNEQFF	TRBD2	TRBJ2-1	TRBV5-4	NA
TGTGCCAGCAGCTCCCGCCTAGGGACTAGAGACAATGAGCAGTTCTTC	CASSSRLGTRDNEQFF	TRBD2	TRBJ2-1	TRBV9	NA
TGCGCCAGCAGCCAAGATGACGGAGGTTACGGGGGCTACACCTTC	CASSQDDGGYGGYTF	NA	TRBJ1-2	TRBV4-1	NA
TGTGCCAGCAGCTTAGACAGGGGTTACGAGCAGTACTTC	CASSLDRGYEQYF	TRBD1	TRBJ2-7	TRBV7-2	NA
TGCGCCAGCAGTTTGGGACAGGGTCAGGATGAGCAGTTCTTC	CASSLGQGQDEQFF	TRBD1	TRBJ2-1	TRBV5-1	few
TGTGCCAGCCGTTTAGCGGGAGTCCTTGATACGCAGTATTTT	CASRLAGVLDTQYF	TRBD2	TRBJ2-3	TRBV28	NA
TGTGCCTGGAGTACAGCCTTCGTTAATGAAAAACTGTTTTTT	CAWSTAFVNEKLFF	NA	TRBJ1-4	TRBV30	NA
TGTGCCAGCAGCTTCGCGGCGGGCTACAATGAGCAGTTCTTC	CASSFAAGYNEQFF	NA	TRBJ2-1	TRBV7-2	NA
TGTGCCAGAAGCCTATCCCAGCGGGTAACCTACAATGAGCAGTTCTTC	CARSLSQRVTYNEQFF	NA	TRBJ2-1	TRBV5-3	NA
TGTGCCAGCAGTTACTTCGGTGGGGGCGCGAGGGTCTACGAGCAGTACTTC	CASSYFGGGARVYEQYF	NA	TRBJ2-7	TRBV6-2/TRBV6-3	NA
TGTGCCAGCTCAGGGCAAAGTCTATATGGCTACACCTTC	CASSGQSLYGYTF	NA	TRBJ1-2	TRBV18	NA
TGTGCCAGCAGCCTACCGGGACAGGGGGCGCGCGAGCAGTACTTC	CASSLPGQGAREQYF	TRBD1	TRBJ2-7	TRBV3-1/TRBV3-2	once
TGTGCCAGCAGTGCCTCCTCGGACAGGGACAAAAAACTGTTTTTT	CASSASSDRDKKLFF	TRBD1	TRBJ1-4	TRBV25-1	NA
TGCGCCAGCAGCCACCCCGGACAGGGGGCCGGGGGCTACACCTTC	CASSHPGQGAGGYTF	TRBD1	TRBJ1-2	TRBV4-3	NA
TGTGCCAGCTCAGCTACAGGGGGAAACTCTGGAAACACCATATATTTT	CASSATGGNSGNTIYF	TRBD1	TRBJ1-3	TRBV18	once
TGTGCCAGCAGTACGAGGACTAGCGGGAGGCAGCAGTACTTC	CASSTRTSGRQQYF	TRBD2	TRBJ2-7	TRBV6-2/TRBV6-3	NA
TGCGCCAGCAGCCGGACAGGTCTTAACACTGAAGCTTTCTTT	CASSRTGLNTEAFF	TRBD1	TRBJ1-1	TRBV4-1	NA
TGTGCCAGCAGATCATTGGACAGGGCTCGGGAAAAACTGTTTTTT	CASRSLDRAREKLFF	TRBD1	TRBJ1-4	TRBV27	NA
TGTGCCAGCAGCCGGTCCGTGGCTAACTATGGCTACACCTTC	CASSRSVANYGYTF	NA	TRBJ1-2	TRBV5-4	NA
TGTGCCAGCAGAAACAGGGCCTACAATGAGCAGTTCTTC	CASRNRAYNEQFF	NA	TRBJ2-1	TRBV27	NA
TGTGCCAGCAGGCCGCGCGGTGCAACTAATGAAAAACTGTTTTTT	CASRPRGATNEKLFF	NA	TRBJ1-4	TRBV27	NA
TGTGCCAGCCCCGCCCCTGGGCAGCCTCCCCACGAGCAGTACTTC	CASPAPGQPPHEQYF	NA	TRBJ2-7	TRBV28	NA
TGTGCCATCAGTGTTTTGAGTCTCGCCCGAGACAGGCCAATCTACGAGCAGTACTTC	CAISVLSLARDRPIYEQYF	NA	TRBJ2-7	TRBV10-3	once
TGTGCCAGCAGTGACCTTCCCACGGGTAGCTCCTACGAGCAGTACTTC	CASSDLPTGSSYEQYF	NA	TRBJ2-7	TRBV6-1	NA
TGTGCCAGTTCTCATGTTACTCAGAACACTGAAGCTTTCTTT	CASSHVTQNTEAFF	NA	TRBJ1-1	TRBV19	NA
TGTGCCAGCAGTGAAGCCGAACGGACAGATCAGTACTTC	CASSEAERTDQYF	NA	TRBJ2-7	TRBV6-1	NA
TGCGCCAGCAGCCAAGATCAGGGGGTGAACACTGAAGCTTTCTTT	CASSQDQGVNTEAFF	TRBD1	TRBJ1-1	TRBV4-1	NA
TGTGCCAGCAGGGCGGACAGGGCCTATAATTCACCCCTCCACTTT	CASRADRAYNSPLHF	TRBD1	TRBJ1-6	TRBV6-4	NA
TGTGCCAGCAGCGCGACGGGACAGGGGAAGATGTACTTC	CASSATGQGKMYF	TRBD1	TRBJ2-7	TRBV27	NA
TGTGCCAGCAGCCCAAAGACAGGGCCCAACTACGAGCAGTACTTC	CASSPKTGPNYEQYF	TRBD1	TRBJ2-7	TRBV9	NA
TGTGCCAGCAGCCCCGGAGTACGGGAACCTAATGAAAAACTGTTTTTT	CASSPGVREPNEKLFF	NA	TRBJ1-4	TRBV5-6	NA